This TCR beta chain appears in the sequencing data of a study of identifying expanded T cells in peripheral blood. Overall study results and limits: Clone count variance between roughly 2-week samples rose with total template count. Over around two and four weeks, about 15 and 19 clones changed, versus 1.2 between replicates.

This CDR3 spans 15 amino acids. Trimming stripped 4 bases from V and 5 bases from J, with 17 bases between. Germline-derived CDR1 and CDR2 are SGHTA and FQGNSA. On this clone: No antigen is known for it.

Method: immunoSEQ multiplex PCR; TCRdb's copy keeps in-frame clones and lacks some. The table has tens of thousands of clones, approximately 91% seen once; the top ten hold around 2.8%. Material for sequencing was blood. The source is a person aged 18 to 70 in good health. This chain links TRBV7-2 with TRBJ2-5; TRBD1 is a possible D gene (6 bases). CDR3 region: CASSSNRVSVETQYF. CDR3 nucleotides: TGTGCCAGCAGCTCGAACAGGGTATCGGTCGAGACCCAGTACTTC.